These 32 T cell receptor beta chains originate from one sample sequenced in a study of a mutant IDH1 vaccine in newly diagnosed glioma. Profiling relied on immunoSEQ multiplex PCR, and the TCRdb table lists in-frame clones only, not all of them. The sample holds tens of thousands of clones, approximately 92% seen once. Time point here: baseline, week 1 (first vaccination visit). Treatment in this sample: pre-vaccination baseline after standard-of-care therapy. The sequencing here drew on PBMCs, taken from a glioma patient treated with radiotherapy, temozolomide or both. These receptors were taken from a man in his fifties or sixties with glioma.

The rearrangement joins TRBV27 to TRBJ2-1, with 10 bases that match TRBD2. The V and J ends lost 6 bases and 4 bases, in that order; junction bases with no gene match: 6. The CDR3 extends over 15 amino acids. Germline CDR1 reads MNHEY; CDR2 reads SMNVEV (reference sequence). The CDR3 DNA reads TGTGCCAGCAGGGCTAGCGGGGGTCCATACAATGAGCAGTTCTTC. It codes for CASRASGGPYNEQFF.

The genes are TRBV7-6 and TRBJ2-7; 11 bases agree with TRBD2. Germline V gene sequence: CDR1 SGHVS, CDR2 FNYEAQ. V lost 6 bases and J lost 4; bases outside the gene matches: 11. CDR3 length: 16 residues. As DNA, the CDR3 is TGTGCCAGCAGTTCTAAGACGACTAGCGGGGCGTACGAGCAGTACTTC. Its protein is CASSSKTTSGAYEQYF.

The chain employs TRBV4-1 and TRBJ2-1; D remains unclear. The germline gives CDR1 MGHRA, CDR2 YSYEKL. The V end lost 4 bases, the J end lost 3 bases, and 16 bases lay between the germline ends. The CDR3 is 16 residues long. The CDR3 DNA reads as TGCGCCAGCAGCCCCTCTCGTGGTGGGGTCTACAATGAGCAGTTCTTC. The encoded protein is CASSPSRGGVYNEQFF.

A single count supports this clone. The J gene is TRBJ2-2, the V gene TRBV7-3; D is ambiguous. Trimming cost V 6 bases and J 6 bases, with 8 bases left between them. This CDR3 comprises 12 residues. Germline CDR1 and CDR2: SGHTA and FQGTGA. This CDR3 is CASRGSAGELFF. The CDR3 DNA is TGTGCCAGCAGGGGGTCGGCCGGGGAGCTGTTTTTT.

The gene calls are TRBV7-9 and TRBJ2-3; 7 positions match TRBD2. This CDR3 is built from 13 residues. Germline V CDR1 and CDR2: SEHNR, FQNEAQ (reference sequence). J lost 6 bases, V lost 8 bases, and 8 bases had no gene match. The CDR3 DNA is TGTGCCAGCTGGCGTGGGGGAGGGGATACGCAGTATTTT. Its protein is CASWRGGGDTQYF.

V gene TRBV29-1 combines with J gene TRBJ2-5; 9 bases fit TRBD2. Trimming took 3 bases from V and 5 from J; bases not matched to a gene: 7. The CDR3 is made up of 14 amino acids. CDR1 SQVTM and CDR2 ANQGSEA come from the germline V gene. The CDR3 DNA is TGCAGCGTTGACCGCGGGGGGGCCTTCGAGACCCAGTACTTC. Translation: CSVDRGGAFETQYF.

V is TRBV5-6 and J is TRBJ2-1, with 11 bases matching TRBD1. CDR3 length: 12 residues. V shed 4 bases and J 15 bases; nucleotides not matched to a gene: 6. The germline CDR1 and CDR2 sequences are SGHDT and YYEEEE. The DNA for the CDR3 is TGTGCCAGCAGCGGACAGGGGGCGACTCGGTTCTTC. This encodes CASSGQGATRFF.

V usage is TRBV19 and J usage is TRBJ2-7; D not certain. Trimming took 10 bases from V and 7 from J, leaving 20 bases between them. This CDR3 contains 13 residues. Per the germline V gene, CDR1 is LNHDA and CDR2 is SQIVND (reference sequence). CDR3 amino acids: CATSRPSTWEQYF. DNA for the CDR3: TGTGCCACCTCGAGACCCTCTACGTGGGAGCAGTACTTC.

This chain joins TRBV27 and TRBJ2-7; D remains unclear. V was cut by 3 bases and J by 2 bases, with 11 bases left in between. Per germline, CDR1 MNHEY and CDR2 SMNVEV (reference sequence). The CDR3 is 14 residues long. CDR3 in DNA: TGTGCCAGCAGTTTCCGGACGGGTCCCTACGAGCAGTACTTC. Translated: CASSFRTGPYEQYF.

This clone was detected a few times. The identical CDR3 is also encoded by other nucleotide sequences in the sample. The chain links TRBV7-9 to TRBJ2-7; TRBD1 agrees at 9 bases. Losses at the gene ends were 5 bases for V and 2 bases for J; bases not matched to a gene: 4. This CDR3 has 14 amino acids. Germline CDR1 SEHNR, CDR2 FQNEAQ (reference sequence). The CDR3 bases are TGTGCCAGCAGCCCAGGGGACAGGGCCTACGAGCAGTACTTC. Its protein product is CASSPGDRAYEQYF.

In the case of this clone: This same CDR3 is encoded by further DNA sequences in the sample. The chain is built from TRBV4-3 and TRBJ1-3; D remains unclear. Trimming took off 0 bases at V and 7 bases at J, with 10 bases between the two ends. In germline, CDR1 is LGHNA, CDR2 YSLEER. There are 14 residues in the CDR3. CDR3 nucleotide sequence: TGCGCCAGCAGCCAAGATAGGCGTGGGAACACCATATATTTT. Residues: CASSQDRRGNTIYF.

This chain connects TRBV5-1 to TRBJ2-2; TRBD1 might be the D (6 bases). The length of the CDR3 is 17 residues. Germline-derived CDR1 and CDR2 are SGHRS and YFSETQ. The V end lost 4 bases, the J end lost 0 bases, and 16 bases lay between the germline ends. CDR3 sequence reads: CASSRTATTSNTGELFF. In DNA, the CDR3 is TGCGCCAGCAGCCGGACAGCAACAACGTCGAACACCGGGGAGCTGTTTTTT.

V usage is TRBV6-6 and J usage is TRBJ1-1; D unclear. The CDR3 is made up of 12 amino acids. Germline CDR1 reads MNHNY; CDR2 reads SVGAGI (reference sequence). Trimming shortened V by 5 bases and J by 6 bases, and 10 bases separated the two germline ends. CDR3 amino acids: CASSRLEPEAFF. CDR3 DNA sequence: TGTGCCAGCAGTCGTCTCGAACCTGAAGCTTTCTTT.

The V call is TRBV7-2, the J call TRBJ2-2; 10 bases agree with TRBD2. The ends lost 3 bases at V and 5 bases at J; junction bases unmatched: 6. This CDR3 has 16 residues. CDR1 and CDR2 from the germline V gene are SGHTA and FQGNSA. The CDR3 nucleotides are TGTGCCAGCAGCTTGTCGGCTAGCGGGAGAACCGGGGAGCTGTTTTTT. It encodes CASSLSASGRTGELFF.

V gene TRBV2 combines with J gene TRBJ1-6; no clear D gene. V was shortened by 7 bases and J by 0 bases, with 10 bases between the two germline ends. The CDR3 contains 15 residues. The V gene's germline CDR1 is SNHLY and CDR2 FYNNEI. CDR3 in DNA: TGTGCCAGCAAGAGCGAAAGCTCCTATAATTCACCCCTCCACTTT. It is translated as CASKSESSYNSPLHF. The full variable domain, in which reference TRBV2 and TRBJ1-6 provide the parts outside the CDR3, is EPEVTQTPSHQVTQMGQEVILRCVPISNHLYFYWYRQILGQKVEFLVSFYNNEISEKSEIFDDQFSVERPDGSNFTLKIRSTKLEDSAMYFCASKSESSYNSPLHFGNGTRLTVT.

This clone occurred once. This chain links TRBV7-6 with TRBJ1-1; 10 nucleotides align to TRBD1. This CDR3 is 14 amino acids long. Germline-derived CDR1 and CDR2 are SGHVS and FNYEAQ. The V segment lost 6 bases and the J segment 4 bases; nucleotides outside the gene matches: 5. The CDR3 sequence: CASSRDRGPTEAFF. The CDR3 DNA sequence: TGTGCCAGCAGTCGCGACAGGGGGCCCACTGAAGCTTTCTTT.

The chain has TRBV7-9 and TRBJ2-7; 10 bases line up with TRBD1. Trimming took 5 bases from V and 3 from J; bases not matched to a gene: 4. There are 14 residues in the CDR3. The V gene's germline CDR1 is SEHNR and CDR2 FQNEAQ (reference sequence). The CDR3 sequence: CASSPGDRGYEQYF. CDR3 DNA sequence: TGTGCCAGCAGCCCCGGGGACAGGGGCTACGAGCAGTACTTC.

The chain carries TRBV19 and TRBJ1-2; 7 positions match TRBD1. Per germline, CDR1 LNHDA and CDR2 SQIVND (reference sequence). The CDR3 sequence is 14 residues long. V gave up 4 bases and J gave up 3 bases; unmatched junction bases: 5. The CDR3 bases are TGTGCCAGTAGTACCGGGGGGACAGACTATGGCTACACCTTC. It yields the protein CASSTGGTDYGYTF.

The chain has TRBV11-3 and TRBJ2-2; 7 bases agree with TRBD1. The V gene's germline CDR1 is SGHNT and CDR2 YENEEA. The CDR3 has 15 amino acids. V gave up 4 bases and J gave up 0 bases; unmatched junction bases: 2. CDR3 bases: TGTGCCAGCAGCTCAGGGACAGCGAACACCGGGGAGCTGTTTTTT. It encodes CASSSGTANTGELFF.

The chain has TRBV7-8 and TRBJ1-1; no clear D. Trimming shortened V by 0 bases and J by 0 bases, and 11 bases separated the two germline ends. Germline values: CDR1 SGHVS, CDR2 FQNEAQ. This CDR3 region has 16 residues. The CDR3 sequence is CASSLAREDMNTEAFF. The CDR3 bases are TGTGCCAGCAGCTTAGCGCGCGAAGACATGAACACTGAAGCTTTCTTT.

This rearrangement joins TRBV19 to TRBJ2-5; 7 nucleotides match TRBD1. In germline, CDR1 is LNHDA, CDR2 SQIVND (reference sequence). Germline trimming cut 6 bases from V and 6 bases from J; bases unmatched to any gene: 4. The CDR3 is made up of 12 amino acids. The CDR3: CASSQQGKTQYF. CDR3 coding DNA: TGTGCCAGTAGCCAACAGGGGAAGACCCAGTACTTC.

The chain combines TRBV6-5 with TRBJ2-3; D is unresolved. Germline V gene lookup returns CDR1 MNHEY and CDR2 SVGAGI. This CDR3 has 14 amino acids. V was clipped by 2 bases and J by 1 base, with 7 bases between them. The CDR3 sequence is CASSYRSGTDTQYF. The DNA of the CDR3 is TGTGCCAGCAGTTACCGTTCTGGCACAGATACGCAGTATTTT.

The gene calls are TRBV5-4 and TRBJ2-1; 15 positions agree with TRBD2. The CDR3 is 18 amino acids. Losses at the gene ends were 4 bases for V and 7 bases for J; bases not matched to a gene: 12. Germline V gives CDR1 SGHNT, CDR2 YYREEE (reference sequence). Here the CDR3 reads CASSRGTSGRKGWNEQFF. DNA for the CDR3: TGTGCCAGCAGCCGCGGGACTAGCGGGAGGAAGGGCTGGAATGAGCAGTTCTTC.

The chain links TRBV7-9 to TRBJ1-3, with D uncertain. CDR3 length: 12 amino acids. V shed 8 bases and J shed 1 base, with 6 bases lying between them. From germline, CDR1 is SEHNR and CDR2 FQNEAQ (reference sequence). The CDR3 spells CASLFSGNTIYF. CDR3 nucleotides: TGTGCCAGCCTTTTTTCTGGAAACACCATATATTTT.

The genes are TRBV18 and TRBJ2-5; no clear D gene. The CDR3 is 13 amino acids. Trimming removed 2 bases at V and 5 bases at J, with 9 bases between. Per germline, CDR1 KGHSH and CDR2 LQKENI. CDR3 sequence reads: CASSPGVGETQYF. In nucleotides, the CDR3 is TGTGCCAGCTCACCAGGGGTCGGCGAGACCCAGTACTTC.

The chain carries TRBV11-1 and TRBJ2-1; 11 positions agree with TRBD2. This CDR3 is built from 15 residues. In germline, CDR1 is SGHAT, CDR2 FQDESV (reference sequence). The V and J ends lost 5 bases and 4 bases, in that order; junction bases with no gene match: 4. CDR3 DNA: TGTGCCAGCAGCAAGCTAGCGGGAGGTTACAATGAGCAGTTCTTC. Translation: CASSKLAGGYNEQFF. The variable domain in full, completed from reference TRBV11-1 and TRBJ2-1, reads EAEVAQSPRYKITEKSQAVAFWCDPISGHATLYWYRQILGQGPELLVQFQDESVVDDSQLPKDRFSAERLKGVDSTLKIQPAELGDSAMYLCASSKLAGGYNEQFFGPGTRLTVL.

This chain uses TRBV6-1 with TRBJ2-7, with TRBD2 as a possible D gene (5 bases). V was shortened by 7 bases and J by 0 bases, with 13 bases between the two germline ends. The germline V gene has CDR1 MNHNS and CDR2 SASEGT. The CDR3 length is 14 residues. CDR3 sequence reads: CASKGWESSYEQYF. The CDR3 DNA reads TGTGCCAGCAAAGGATGGGAGAGCTCCTACGAGCAGTACTTC.

This rearrangement joins TRBV4-1 to TRBJ1-5; D is possibly TRBD1 (5 bases). This CDR3 region has 16 residues. Germline assignment: CDR1 MGHRA and CDR2 YSYEKL. Trimming took 1 base from V and 9 from J, leaving 19 bases between them. The CDR3 bases are TGCGCCAGCAGCCAAGTCCCGGGGCTTCACCAGGGGCCCCAGCATTTT. Its translation is CASSQVPGLHQGPQHF.

The CDR3 loop is CASSFGGAVNQPQHF. The CDR3 coding sequence is TGTGCCAGCAGCTTCGGGGGGGCAGTCAATCAGCCCCAGCATTTT. The chain links TRBV9 to TRBJ1-5; a weak D match, TRBD1 (6 bases). The CDR3 is 15 amino acids. CDR1 and CDR2 (germline): SGDLS, YYNGEE. V gave up 4 bases and J gave up 3 bases, with 14 bases separating them.

The rearrangement uses TRBV28 and TRBJ2-3, with D hard to call. CDR1 and CDR2 (germline): MDHEN, SYDVKM. This CDR3 is 17 amino acids long. V lost 6 bases to trimming and J lost 1 base, with 20 bases between them. The CDR3 nucleotides read TGTGCCAGCAGCTTAAAAGGGCTGGTAAGAGGCACAGATACGCAGTATTTT. It codes for CASSLKGLVRGTDTQYF.

This chain uses TRBV29-1 with TRBJ2-2; D gene uncertain. The length of the CDR3 is 15 residues. Germline-derived CDR1 and CDR2 are SQVTM and ANQGSEA. V lost 2 bases, J lost 1 base, and 11 bases lay in between. The CDR3 spells CSVEKAAGNTGELFF. The DNA for the CDR3 is TGCAGCGTTGAAAAGGCGGCAGGGAACACCGGGGAGCTGTTTTTT.

The chain employs TRBV7-2 and TRBJ1-5; D is unresolved. Trimming pared 5 bases from V and 4 bases from J, leaving 12 bases between. Germline V CDR1 and CDR2: SGHTA, FQGNSA. There are 14 residues in the CDR3. As DNA, the CDR3 is TGTGCCAGCAGCACCCAATCGGGGAATCAGCCCCAGCATTTT. Encoded protein: CASSTQSGNQPQHF.